This TCR beta chain originates from a study of radiation and T cells in renal cell carcinoma. The overall study: Nephrectomy followed 15 Gy stereotactic body radiation by 4 weeks.

Study-level points and caveats: From baseline, blood top tumor clonotypes peaked at 2 weeks post-radiation.

Time point in this sample: blood 2 weeks post-SBRT. As to treatment: 15 Gy SBRT to primary tumor, nephrectomy 4 weeks later. This renal cell carcinoma was of the clear cell type. CDR1 and CDR2 from the germline V gene are SGHTA and FQGNSA. The J segment lost 4 bases and the V segment lost 5 bases, leaving 1 base of the junction unmatched. The CDR3 loop spans 14 amino acids. With regard to this clone: Its antigen is undetermined.

Libraries were prepared by immunoSEQ multiplex PCR; TCRdb keeps only in-frame clonotypes and omits some of them. The table lists about 130,000 clones, about four fifths of them singletons. The clonotype was recovered from a man aged 45-65 years with renal cell carcinoma. The V gene is TRBV7-2, the J gene TRBJ2-3; 12 bases fit TRBD2. Sequences were derived from blood, sampled from a patient whose treatment included radiotherapy and nephrectomy. Here the CDR3 reads CASSASGGADTQYF. As DNA, the CDR3 is TGTGCCAGCAGCGCTAGCGGGGGGGCAGATACGCAGTATTTT.